This T cell receptor beta chain was recovered during a study of T cells after yellow fever vaccination. Per germline, CDR1 SGHDN and CDR2 FVKESK. V lost 2 bases to trimming and J lost 5 bases, with 9 bases between them. CDR3 length: 14 residues. A single record per CDR3 protein comes from TCRdb applying MiXCR to the 5' RACE reads. The sample has approximately 550,000 distinct CDR3 sequences, under 25% seen once. This chain joins TRBV14 and TRBJ2-2; D gene ambiguous. This clonotype was obtained from a man under 40 who received the YFV17D yellow fever vaccine. The sequences come from PBMCs, collected 15 days after the yellow fever booster vaccination. The CDR3 DNA reads TGTGCCAGCAGCCAATTTAGTGGGACCGGGGAGCTGTTTTTT. It yields the protein CASSQFSGTGELFF.